The 4 T cell receptor beta chains presented below share a single source sample, sequenced in a study of T cells in narcolepsy (dated by TCRdb to 2017 to 2018). The method behind the library was the immunoSEQ multiplex PCR assay. The table was pulled from immuneACCESS by TCRdb, which kept in-frame rearrangements only. Such tables lose some clones; where checked, under half of the loss comes from unresolved V genes, and the rest has no known cause. Across this sample there are under 40,000 clones, with roughly 83% seen only once. 0.85% to 1.3% of the sample is in the top ten clones. Sequenced: CD45RA- memory CD4+ T cells from PBMCs. Per the publication, the cell subset or site label means: memory T cells sorted ex vivo from peripheral blood. The source is a human donor with narcolepsy.

The chain combines TRBV21-1 with TRBJ2-4; the table assigns TRBD2, which was not confirmed against the DNA. TRBV21-1 is a pseudogene locus. The CDR3 is 15 amino acids. For the CDR3, the DNA is TGTGCCAGCAGCAATACGACTAGCCGTCCAAACATTCAGTACTTC. This translates into CASSNTTSRPNIQYF.

The V call is TRBV9, the J call TRBJ2-1; 7 bases map to TRBD2. The CDR3 contains 15 residues. Trimming at V came to 0 bases and at J to 0 bases, leaving 0 bases not matched to a gene. Germline V gives CDR1 SGDLS, CDR2 YYNGEE. CDR3 region: CASSVERDSYNEQFF. The CDR3 DNA reads TGTGCCAGCAGCGTAGAGCGGGACTCCTACAATGAGCAGTTCTTC.

CDR3 bases: TGCGCCAGCAGCCAAGATGTGGACCGTGAGCAGTATTTT. It translates to CASSQDVDREQYF. The chain has TRBV4-3 and TRBJ2-3; D is unclear. Germline CDR1 and CDR2: LGHNA and YSLEER. The CDR3 extends over 13 amino acids. V lost 0 bases and J lost 11, with 12 bases in between.

The chain joins TRBV2 to TRBJ1-4; 7 nucleotides match TRBD1. The CDR3 contains 15 residues. Germline CDR1 reads SNHLY; CDR2 reads FYNNEI. The J segment lost 0 bases and the V segment lost 6 bases, leaving 4 bases of the junction unmatched. The CDR3 bases are TGTGCCAGCAGCCCGGACAGGACAACTAATGAAAAACTGTTTTTT. Amino acid sequence: CASSPDRTTNEKLFF.